Presented here are 5 T cell receptor beta chains from one specimen sequenced in a study of CD8 T cells in ankylosing spondylitis. TCRdb re-derived calls from the 5' RACE reads in MiXCR, one entry per CDR3 protein. The sample includes 310,000 or so distinct CDR3 sequences, 20% of them seen just once. Source material: blood, either unsorted or a sorted T cell fraction (not recorded which). Receptor source: a male donor with ankylosing spondylitis or in good health (not recorded which).

This clonotype has only a few counts. The chain couples TRBV28 to TRBJ2-1; D not certain. Between the trimmed V and J ends, which lost 8 bases and 0 bases, there was a span of 14 bases. Per germline, CDR1 MDHEN and CDR2 SYDVKM. The CDR3 covers 15 residues. CDR3 loop: CASGLRLSSYNEQFF. CDR3 nucleotide sequence: TGTGCCAGCGGCCTAAGACTGAGCTCCTACAATGAGCAGTTCTTC.

This clonotype was picked up a small number of times. The rearrangement links TRBV12-3 or TRBV12-4 to TRBJ2-2; D call uncertain. This CDR3 spans 17 amino acids. Trimming left V 3 bases short and J 0 bases short, with 14 bases between. In DNA form, the CDR3 reads TGTGCCAGCAGTTTCCTGGCCATGACATCGAACACCGGGGAGCTGTTTTTT. Protein: CASSFLAMTSNTGELFF.

The chain is built from TRBV9 and TRBJ2-1, with a possible D match to TRBD2 (5 bases). In germline, CDR1 is SGDLS, CDR2 YYNGEE. This CDR3 has 15 residues. The V end lost 5 bases, the J end lost 2 bases, and 14 bases lay between the germline ends. CDR3 DNA: TGTGCCAGCAGTGACATGACTACCACCTACAATGAGCAGTTCTTC. Encoded protein: CASSDMTTTYNEQFF.

This clonotype was recorded many times. This rearrangement joins TRBV29-1 to TRBJ2-3; no clear D. CDR1 is SQVTM, CDR2 ANQGSEA, per germline. The CDR3 is made up of 11 amino acids. Between the trimmed V and J ends, which lost 4 bases and 3 bases, there was a span of 5 bases. In DNA form, the CDR3 reads TGCAGCGTTGGGCTAACAGATACGCAGTATTTT. This codes for CSVGLTDTQYF.

This clonotype has just a few counts. The rearrangement uses TRBV5-1 and TRBJ2-2; 8 nucleotides line up with TRBD1. Germline V gene data show CDR1 as SGHRS and CDR2 as YFSETQ. The CDR3 has 16 residues. Trimming at V came to 4 bases and at J to 4 bases, leaving 9 bases not matched to a gene. CDR3 region: CASSATTGAGTGELFF. The CDR3 DNA sequence: TGCGCCAGCAGCGCGACGACAGGGGCGGGCACCGGGGAGCTGTTTTTT.